The 22 T cell receptor beta chains listed next were all sequenced from one sample in a study of T-cell memory formation after mild COVID-19. TCRdb independently ran MiXCR on the 5' RACE reads; one entry per CDR3 protein. The sample gives a few hundred thousand distinct CDR3 sequences, 20% to 25% of which show up once; roughly 21% is in the top ten. The sequenced sample consisted of PBMCs or a T cell subset sorted from them (not recorded which). These receptors all stem from a man aged 18-30 years who had mild COVID-19 (a few samples of this study predate the infection). Cell type and time point are not known.

The chain joins TRBV3-1 to TRBJ1-2, with D perhaps TRBD1 (6 bases). V was clipped by 0 bases and J by 8 bases, with 16 bases between them. Germline CDR1 LGHDT, CDR2 YNNKEL (reference sequence). CDR3 size: 15 residues. CDR3 protein: CASSQDLRGAEGYTF. For the CDR3, the DNA is TGTGCCAGCAGCCAAGATCTTCGGGGGGCTGAGGGCTACACCTTC.

V is TRBV28 and J is TRBJ2-5; TRBD1 matches 12 bases. The CDR3 length is 15 residues. V shed 6 bases, J shed 5 bases, and the junction held 7 bases outside the gene matches. Germline V gene lookup returns CDR1 MDHEN and CDR2 SYDVKM. The CDR3 DNA follows: TGTGCCAGCAGCTCGGGACAGGGGGCACACGAGACCCAGTACTTC. It yields the protein CASSSGQGAHETQYF.

The genes are TRBV27 and TRBJ1-2; possible D gene TRBD1, 6 bases. Trimming left V 5 bases short and J 7 bases short, with 14 bases between. This CDR3 region has 13 residues. Germline V CDR1 and CDR2: MNHEY, SMNVEV (reference sequence). The CDR3 sequence: CASSLGQWSGYTF. As DNA, the CDR3 is TGTGCCAGCAGTCTCGGACAGTGGAGTGGCTACACCTTC.

Points on this clonotype: This clone may be a read error of a much larger clone one base away. The chain carries TRBV7-2 and TRBJ1-5; D is ambiguous. The CDR3 runs to 14 residues. Germline V lookup: CDR1 SGHTA, CDR2 FQGNSA. The CDR3 coding sequence is TGTGCCAGCAGCTTAGTACTGCGCAATCAGCCCAAGCATTTT. This sequence encodes CASSLVLRNQPKHF. The variable domain in full, completed from reference TRBV7-2 and TRBJ1-5, reads GAGVSQSPSNKVTEKGKDVELRCDPISGHTALYWYRQSLGQGLEFLIYFQGNSAPDKSGLPSDRFSAERTGGSVSTLTIQRTQQEDSAVYLCASSLVLRNQPKHFGDGTRLSIL.

In this sample, this clonotype turned up many times. J is TRBJ2-1 and V is TRBV7-2; possible D gene TRBD2, 6 bases. The CDR3 covers 14 residues. The germline V gene has CDR1 SGHTA and CDR2 FQGNSA. The V end lost 1 base, the J end lost 14 bases, and 18 bases lay between the germline ends. CDR3 region: CASSLEDWEDSKFF. The CDR3 DNA follows: TGTGCCAGCAGCTTAGAGGATTGGGAGGACTCTAAGTTCTTC.

This clonotype was seen a few times. The gene calls are TRBV6-6 and TRBJ1-6, with D tentatively TRBD1 (5 bases). Germline loops: CDR1 MNHNY, CDR2 SVGAGI (reference sequence). With 3 bases removed from V and 5 bases from J, the gap between germline ends came to 17 bases. This CDR3 spans 17 amino acids. The CDR3 region has the DNA TGTGCCAGCAGTTATTTGAGGGTGTCAGGGAATAATTCACCCCTCCACTTT. This gives the protein CASSYLRVSGNNSPLHF.

There are a few counts of this clonotype. This chain connects TRBV7-3 to TRBJ1-2; D is ambiguous. The germline CDR1 and CDR2 sequences are SGHTA and FQGTGA. The CDR3 covers 13 residues. The V and J ends lost 5 bases and 7 bases respectively, with 14 bases between them. CDR3: CASSPGFLSGYTF. The CDR3 region has the DNA TGTGCCAGCAGCCCCGGCTTTTTGTCTGGCTACACCTTC.

The count of this clonotype is one. V usage is TRBV20-1 and J usage is TRBJ2-7, with 7 bases fitting TRBD1. The CDR3 has 14 residues. The V and J ends lost 6 bases and 0 bases, in that order; junction bases with no gene match: 8. CDR1 and CDR2 from the germline V gene are DFQATT and SNEGSKA (reference sequence). This chain's CDR3 is CSANGQVSSYEQYF. The CDR3 coding sequence is TGCAGTGCGAACGGACAGGTTAGCTCCTACGAGCAGTACTTC.

This clonotype occurred a few times. The CDR3 DNA sequence: TGTGCCAGCGATACGTCCACCGGGGAGCTGTTTTTT. Amino acid sequence: CASDTSTGELFF. The chain links TRBV28 to TRBJ2-2; D is unresolved. This CDR3 has 12 amino acids. The V gene lost 8 bases and the J gene lost 4 bases, with 8 bases spanning the gap. Germline values: CDR1 MDHEN, CDR2 SYDVKM.

This clonotype has a count of ten or more. This sequence joins TRBV7-2 and TRBJ1-3, with D perhaps matching TRBD1 (5 bases). This CDR3 has 13 residues. The V and J ends lost 1 base and 4 bases respectively, with 5 bases between them. CDR1 SGHTA and CDR2 FQGNSA come from the germline V gene. The CDR3 DNA reads as TGTGCCAGCAGCTTAGGGGGGGGAAACACCATATATTTT. It yields the protein CASSLGGGNTIYF.

The chain carries TRBV2 and TRBJ1-1, with D perhaps matching TRBD1 (5 bases). This CDR3 comprises 11 residues. The germline V gene encodes CDR1 SNHLY and CDR2 FYNNEI. With 11 bases removed from V and 8 bases from J, the gap between germline ends came to 15 bases. CDR3 DNA sequence: TGTGCCCTCAGGTGGGGGGAGGAAGCTTTCTTT. This codes for CALRWGEEAFF.

This chain joins TRBV7-9 and TRBJ2-3, with D maybe TRBD2 (6 bases). Germline V gene sequence: CDR1 SEHNR, CDR2 FQNEAQ (reference sequence). The V end was cut by 5 bases, the J end by 1 base, with 10 bases between. The CDR3 consists of 14 residues. The CDR3 loop is CASSRGGGTDTQYF. The CDR3 DNA reads as TGTGCCAGCAGCAGGGGCGGGGGCACAGATACGCAGTATTTT.

In its sample, this clonotype was seen a few times. The chain carries TRBV27 and TRBJ1-5, with 8 bases identical to TRBD1. This CDR3 comprises 12 residues. Germline V gene sequence: CDR1 MNHEY, CDR2 SMNVEV (reference sequence). The V and J ends lost 6 bases and 7 bases, in that order; junction bases with no gene match: 2. The CDR3: CASRTGGQPQHF. CDR3 nucleotide sequence: TGTGCCAGCAGAACAGGGGGACAGCCCCAGCATTTT.

There are many counts of this clonotype. The chain employs TRBV3-1 and TRBJ1-4; possible D gene TRBD1, 5 bases. Trimming removed 6 bases from V and 1 base from J, with 9 bases in between. The CDR3 is 14 residues long. The V gene's germline CDR1 is LGHDT and CDR2 YNNKEL (reference sequence). In DNA, the CDR3 is TGTGCCAGCAGTCCAGGGAGAACTAATGAAAAACTGTTTTTT. Protein product: CASSPGRTNEKLFF.

The V gene is TRBV6-5, the J gene TRBJ2-2, with unresolved D. The V gene lost 3 bases and the J gene lost 4 bases, with 12 bases spanning the gap. CDR3 length equals 15 residues. The germline V gene encodes CDR1 MNHEY and CDR2 SVGAGI. CDR3 in DNA: TGTGCCAGCAGTTATAGGCGCCAGGTCACCGGGGAGCTGTTTTTT. Encoded protein: CASSYRRQVTGELFF.

J is TRBJ2-1 and V is TRBV29-1; no definite D call. V was trimmed by 4 bases and J by 5 bases, leaving 12 bases between them. Germline V gives CDR1 SQVTM, CDR2 ANQGSEA. CDR3 length: 13 amino acids. The DNA of the CDR3 is TGCAGCGTTGTAACCAGCGTGGACAATGAGCAGTTCTTC. Residues: CSVVTSVDNEQFF.

This clonotype turned up a few times. The V and J genes are TRBV7-6 and TRBJ1-1, with 8 bases identical to TRBD1. J gave up 4 bases and V 1 base, and 2 bases lay outside the gene matches. The CDR3 length is 14 residues. CDR1 and CDR2 (germline): SGHVS, FNYEAQ. CDR3 sequence: CASSLVGQGTEAFF. The CDR3 coding sequence is TGTGCCAGCAGCTTAGTAGGACAGGGCACTGAAGCTTTCTTT.

Many counts were recorded for this clonotype. The J gene is TRBJ2-1, the V gene TRBV18; D ambiguous. Germline V lookup: CDR1 KGHSH, CDR2 LQKENI. This CDR3 is 14 amino acids long. Trimming stripped 4 bases from V and 7 bases from J, with 14 bases between. CDR3 DNA sequence: TGTGCCAGCTCACAATCGACTTCCGGGAATGAGCAGTTCTTC. Protein sequence: CASSQSTSGNEQFF.

This clonotype was picked up a small number of times. V usage is TRBV6-6 and J usage is TRBJ1-5, with D maybe TRBD1 (6 bases). The germline CDR1 and CDR2 sequences are MNHNY and SVGAGI (reference sequence). Trimming stripped 2 bases from V and 3 bases from J, with 17 bases between. This CDR3 comprises 17 residues. The DNA for the CDR3 is TGTGCCAGCAGTTACGTCCAGGGCCCGGGGGCCAATCAGCCCCAGCATTTT. Protein sequence: CASSYVQGPGANQPQHF.

V usage is TRBV30 and J usage is TRBJ1-2, with 8 bases that match TRBD1. Germline CDR1 is GTSNPN and CDR2 is SVGIG (reference sequence). CDR3 size: 13 residues. The V gene end was trimmed by 0 bases and the J gene end by 4 bases; junction bases not matched to a gene: 1. The CDR3 DNA is TGTGCCTGGAGTGTAGGACAGGGCTATGGCTACACCTTC. Translating it yields CAWSVGQGYGYTF.

This clonotype was detected a few times. The rearrangement uses TRBV25-1 and TRBJ1-6; TRBD1 matches at 7 bases. This CDR3 is 14 amino acids long. V lost 4 bases, J lost 9 bases, and 6 bases stayed unmatched. CDR1 is MGHDK and CDR2 is SYGVNS in the germline V gene. The DNA for the CDR3 is TGTGCCAGCAGTGCTGACAGGGAGGCTTCACCCCTCCACTTT. The encoded protein is CASSADREASPLHF.

In this sample, this clonotype turned up a few times. The chain couples TRBV4-1 to TRBJ2-7; 8 positions agree with TRBD2. CDR3 length: 15 residues. J lost 2 bases, V lost 1 base, and 4 bases had no gene match. CDR1 MGHRA and CDR2 YSYEKL come from the germline V gene. The chain's CDR3 is CASSQVVSGTYEQYF. The CDR3 DNA reads TGCGCCAGCAGCCAAGTTGTTAGCGGGACCTACGAGCAGTACTTC.